The 32 T cell receptor beta chains below were found in one sample sequenced in a study of shared clonotypes between healthy human individuals. Here immunoSEQ multiplex PCR was the method, and the copy in TCRdb shows in-frame clones only, minus some. Among 450,000 to 550,000 clones, 79% were seen once, and the ten largest hold 10% to 15%. Source material: PBMCs. The receptor set was obtained from a middle-aged woman in good health. Some clones in this sample may be carry-over from other donors' samples.

J is TRBJ2-1 and V is TRBV5-1; 9 positions match TRBD2. CDR1 SGHRS and CDR2 YFSETQ come from the germline V gene. The CDR3 consists of 14 residues. J lost 7 bases, V lost 2 bases, and 4 bases had no gene match. The CDR3, as DNA: TGCGCCAGCAGCTTCACTAGCGGGCTTAATGAGCAGTTCTTC. This sequence encodes CASSFTSGLNEQFF.

J is TRBJ2-3 and V is TRBV5-1; D unresolved. V was shortened by 1 base and J by 1 base, with 10 bases between the two germline ends. This CDR3 has 15 amino acids. Germline-derived CDR1 and CDR2 are SGHRS and YFSETQ. The CDR3 region is CASSLSYGGTDTQYF. The CDR3 DNA reads TGCGCCAGCAGCTTGAGCTATGGGGGCACAGATACGCAGTATTTT.

This clone has just one count. The chain joins TRBV5-4 to TRBJ2-7, with TRBD1 as a possible D gene (5 bases). Per germline, CDR1 SGHNT and CDR2 YYREEE (reference sequence). This CDR3 spans 14 amino acids. V was clipped by 0 bases and J by 3 bases, with 10 bases between them. CDR3 DNA: TGTGCCAGCAGCTTGGCCCCAGGGATCTACGAGCAGTACTTC. As protein: CASSLAPGIYEQYF. The full variable domain, its missing parts supplied by reference TRBV5-4 and TRBJ2-7, is ETGVTQSPTHLIKTRGQQVTLRCSSQSGHNTVSWYQQALGQGPQFIFQYYREEENGRGNFPPRFSGLQFPNYSSELNVNALELDDSALYLCASSLAPGIYEQYFGPGTRLTVT.

The table lists this clone with a count of one. The V call is TRBV5-1, the J call TRBJ1-3; D may be TRBD1 (6 bases). CDR3 length: 15 amino acids. Deletions cut 3 bases from V and 0 bases from J, with 10 bases between. The V gene's germline CDR1 is SGHRS and CDR2 YFSETQ. The chain's CDR3 is CASSSQGNSGNTIYF. The CDR3 nucleotides are TGCGCCAGCAGCTCTCAGGGGAACTCTGGAAACACCATATATTTT.

The table lists this clone with a few counts. The chain recombines TRBV10-3 with TRBJ1-5; D is possibly TRBD1 (5 bases). From germline, CDR1 is ENHRY and CDR2 SYGVKD. Trimming took off 4 bases at V and 4 bases at J, with 17 bases between the two ends. The CDR3 covers 16 residues. CDR3 protein: CAISVGGSTPNQPQHF. The CDR3 bases are TGTGCCATCAGTGTGGGGGGTTCGACCCCTAATCAGCCCCAGCATTTT.

The CDR3 loop is CASSRWTSGRGSDTQYF. The CDR3 coding sequence is TGTGCCAGCAGCAGATGGACTAGCGGGAGAGGGTCAGATACGCAGTATTTT. The rearrangement joins TRBV11-2 to TRBJ2-3, with TRBD2 matching 13 bases. Germline loops: CDR1 SGHAT, CDR2 FQNNGV. The CDR3 is 17 amino acids. With V trimmed by 5 bases and J by 4 bases, 9 bases remained unmatched.

There are a few counts of this clone. The CDR3 DNA reads as TGTGCCAGCACAACACAGGCAGCCGAGCAGTACTTC. Its translation is CASTTQAAEQYF. This chain links TRBV7-9 with TRBJ2-7; a weak D match, TRBD1 (5 bases). This CDR3 has 12 amino acids. Germline values: CDR1 SEHNR, CDR2 FQNEAQ (reference sequence). V was trimmed by 7 bases and J by 6 bases, leaving 13 bases between them. Variable domain in full (rest from reference TRBV7-9 and TRBJ2-7): DTGVSQNPRHKITKRGQNVTFRCDPISEHNRLYWYRQTLGQGPEFLTYFQNEAQLEKSRLLSDRFSAERPKGSFSTLEIQRTEQGDSAMYLCASTTQAAEQYFGPGTRLTVT.

The V and J genes are TRBV5-1 and TRBJ2-1; D gene uncertain. Germline values: CDR1 SGHRS, CDR2 YFSETQ. The V end was cut by 0 bases, the J end by 7 bases, with 14 bases between. The CDR3 covers 15 residues. The CDR3 DNA follows: TGCGCCAGCAGCTTGGGAGACTCTCCTGGGAATGAGCAGTTCTTC. Translation: CASSLGDSPGNEQFF.

The V gene is TRBV19, the J gene TRBJ1-2; D not certain. The CDR3 is 14 residues long. The ends were cut back, 5 bases at V and 7 bases at J, with 17 bases in the middle. Germline CDR1 reads LNHDA; CDR2 reads SQIVND (reference sequence). In DNA form, the CDR3 reads TGTGCCAGTAGTCCCCTTTGGGGTCGTGGTGGCTACACCTTC. Protein product: CASSPLWGRGGYTF.

V usage is TRBV4-3 and J usage is TRBJ1-2; tentatively, D is TRBD1 (5 bases). CDR1 LGHNA and CDR2 YSLEER come from the germline V gene. The CDR3 is 17 residues long. V was shortened by 1 base and J by 0 bases, with 15 bases between the two germline ends. DNA of the CDR3: TGCGCCAGCAGCCAAGGGGGACGGGGAACCCCTAACTATGGCTACACCTTC. Translating it yields CASSQGGRGTPNYGYTF.

V usage is TRBV5-1 and J usage is TRBJ2-5; tentatively, D is TRBD2 (5 bases). V lost 0 bases and J lost 2, with 14 bases in between. This CDR3 contains 16 residues. Germline loops: CDR1 SGHRS, CDR2 YFSETQ. Here the CDR3 DNA reads TGCGCCAGCAGCTTGGCCCGGTGGGAGTCTCAAGAGACCCAGTACTTC. Translating gives CASSLARWESQETQYF.

The chain recombines TRBV19 with TRBJ2-6; the D gene is possibly TRBD1 (6 bases). Germline V gene data show CDR1 as LNHDA and CDR2 as SQIVND (reference sequence). Trimming left V 5 bases short and J 0 bases short, with 11 bases between. CDR3 length: 16 amino acids. Here the CDR3 DNA reads TGTGCCAGTAGTGTGGGGGCGACCTCTGGGGCCAACGTCCTGACTTTC. Protein: CASSVGATSGANVLTF.

This chain connects TRBV6-5 to TRBJ2-7; no clear D gene. The CDR3 is 11 residues long. Germline CDR1 and CDR2: MNHEY and SVGAGI. Deletions cut 6 bases from V and 3 bases from J, with 6 bases between. For the CDR3, the DNA is TGTGCCAGCAGATCACACTACGAGCAGTACTTC. Amino acids: CASRSHYEQYF.

This clone was seen more than once but under ten times. The chain combines TRBV6-1 with TRBJ1-6; a possible D gene is TRBD1 (6 bases). Germline CDR1 reads MNHNS; CDR2 reads SASEGT. This CDR3 is built from 13 residues. The V end lost 3 bases, the J end lost 14 bases, and 14 bases lay between the germline ends. The CDR3 sequence is CASSDIRGSSLHF. The CDR3 nucleotides are TGTGCCAGCAGTGATATTAGGGGGTCGTCCCTCCACTTT.

The J gene is TRBJ2-1, the V gene TRBV29-1, with TRBD1 matching over 8 bases. The CDR3 extends over 14 amino acids. The ends lost 5 bases at V and 3 bases at J; junction bases unmatched: 6. In germline, CDR1 is SQVTM, CDR2 ANQGSEA. The CDR3 loop reads CSVNRGDFYNEQFF. The CDR3 DNA reads TGCAGCGTTAACAGGGGGGATTTCTACAATGAGCAGTTCTTC.

For this clone: One junction end disagrees with the germline gene, perhaps due to a read error. This rearrangement joins TRBV6-1 to TRBJ2-1; 7 bases match TRBD2. Germline V gene sequence: CDR1 MNHNS, CDR2 SASEGT. The CDR3 is 11 residues long. The CDR3 loop reads CASGRDVHRIF. The DNA of the CDR3 is TGTGCCAGCGGGAGGGACGTTCATCGGATCTTC.

V is TRBV30 and J is TRBJ2-3; D perhaps matches TRBD2 (5 bases). Germline V gives CDR1 GTSNPN, CDR2 SVGIG (reference sequence). The ends were cut back, 2 bases at V and 6 bases at J, with 12 bases in the middle. This CDR3 is 13 amino acids long. CDR3 region: CAWSPTTRDTQYF. The CDR3 DNA reads TGTGCCTGGAGTCCAACAACTAGGGATACGCAGTATTTT.

The rearrangement links TRBV25-1 to TRBJ2-1; TRBD2 matches at 12 bases. Per germline, CDR1 MGHDK and CDR2 SYGVNS. The V segment lost 2 bases and the J segment 4 bases; nucleotides outside the gene matches: 6. The CDR3 spans 17 residues. As DNA, the CDR3 is TGTGCCAGCAGTGAACTCGACGGACTAGCGGGGTACAATGAGCAGTTCTTC. Translation: CASSELDGLAGYNEQFF.

In its sample, this clone was seen once. The rearrangement links TRBV9 to TRBJ2-6; D may be TRBD2 (7 bases). The CDR3 sequence is 19 residues long. CDR1 and CDR2 from the germline V gene are SGDLS and YYNGEE. V gave up 1 base and J gave up 4 bases, with 21 bases separating them. The CDR3 DNA is TGTGCCAGCAGCGTATCTGTCATCCGGGGGGCGAGCGGGGCCAACGTCCTGACTTTC. It specifies CASSVSVIRGASGANVLTF.

The chain joins TRBV30 to TRBJ2-7; weak D call: TRBD1 (5 bases). Germline V gene sequence: CDR1 GTSNPN, CDR2 SVGIG (reference sequence). The CDR3 contains 11 residues. The V and J ends lost 4 bases and 5 bases respectively, with 9 bases between them. Here the CDR3 DNA reads TGTGCCTGGAAGCAGGGCCACGAGCAGTACTTC. Residues: CAWKQGHEQYF.

V is TRBV15 and J is TRBJ2-2; D may be TRBD2 (6 bases). The CDR3 loop spans 16 amino acids. Germline CDR1 reads LNHNV; CDR2 reads YYDKDF (reference sequence). Between the trimmed V and J ends, which lost 1 base and 1 base, there was a span of 10 bases. CDR3 sequence reads: CATSRAGAWNTGELFF. The CDR3 DNA reads TGTGCCACCAGCAGAGCGGGAGCTTGGAACACCGGGGAGCTGTTTTTT.

As regards this clone: This sample includes further DNA sequences coding for the same CDR3. The chain recombines TRBV28 with TRBJ2-5; D is uncertain. Germline values: CDR1 MDHEN, CDR2 SYDVKM. The V end was cut by 4 bases, the J end by 4 bases, with 4 bases between. This CDR3 region has 11 residues. The CDR3 DNA reads TGTGCCAGCAGTTCGGGAGAGACCCAGTACTTC. Its protein is CASSSGETQYF. The full variable domain, with the rest looked up from reference TRBV28 and TRBJ2-5, is DVKVTQSSRYLVKRTGEKVFLECVQDMDHENMFWYRQDPGLGLRLIYFSYDVKMKEKGDIPEGYSVSREKKERFSLILESASTNQTSMYLCASSSGETQYFGPGTRLLVL.

J is TRBJ2-5 and V is TRBV2; 9 positions agree with TRBD1. Germline values: CDR1 SNHLY, CDR2 FYNNEI. Trimming at V came to 10 bases and at J to 11 bases, leaving 17 bases not matched to a gene. CDR3 length equals 14 residues. The CDR3 is CAINPGQGTFVQYF. In DNA, the CDR3 is TGTGCCATCAACCCGGGACAGGGTACTTTCGTGCAGTACTTC.

The rearrangement joins TRBV18 to TRBJ2-7; D might be TRBD1 or TRBD2, each matching 5 bases. V lost 2 bases to trimming and J lost 0 bases, with 8 bases between them. CDR1 and CDR2 (germline): KGHSH, LQKENI. This CDR3 comprises 14 residues. In nucleotides, the CDR3 is TGTGCCAGCTCACCAGGGACGAGCTCCTACGAGCAGTACTTC. Encoded protein: CASSPGTSSYEQYF.

CDR3 DNA: TGTGCCAGCAGCTTTGGCAGGGGTGGGGAGCAGTACTTC. Protein sequence: CASSFGRGGEQYF. This chain joins TRBV5-4 and TRBJ2-7; a possible D gene is TRBD1 (6 bases). CDR1 and CDR2 from the germline V gene are SGHNT and YYREEE (reference sequence). V lost 2 bases, J lost 7 bases, and 13 bases lay in between. CDR3 length: 13 residues.

This clone was seen a handful of times. This chain uses TRBV30 with TRBJ1-3; D not resolved. The V end lost 0 bases, the J end lost 3 bases, and 6 bases lay between the germline ends. This CDR3 spans 13 amino acids. Germline CDR1 GTSNPN, CDR2 SVGIG (reference sequence). For the CDR3, the DNA is TGTGCCTGGAGTGTTACGGGTGGAAACACCATATATTTT. Protein sequence: CAWSVTGGNTIYF.

This chain uses TRBV7-9 with TRBJ2-7; D is ambiguous. With 3 bases removed from V and 7 bases from J, the gap between germline ends came to 13 bases. The CDR3 sequence is 13 residues long. Germline V lookup: CDR1 SEHNR, CDR2 FQNEAQ (reference sequence). CDR3 coding DNA: TGTGCCAGCAGCTTCAACGGCCCTGGGGAGCAGTACTTC. Its translation is CASSFNGPGEQYF.

To note about this clone: In the same sample, other DNA sequences code for this CDR3. The chain employs TRBV7-9 and TRBJ2-6, with D unresolved. The CDR3 spans 14 residues. From germline, CDR1 is SEHNR and CDR2 FQNEAQ (reference sequence). The germline V and J ends were trimmed by 6 bases and 0 bases, with 6 bases remaining between them. The CDR3 DNA sequence: TGTGCCAGCAGTCTAACCTCTGGGGCCAACGTCCTGACTTTC. It yields the protein CASSLTSGANVLTF.

The chain links TRBV10-3 to TRBJ2-1; 8 bases fit TRBD2. CDR3 length: 12 amino acids. With V trimmed by 8 bases and J by 7 bases, 4 bases remained unmatched. The germline V gene encodes CDR1 ENHRY and CDR2 SYGVKD. CDR3 protein: CAIGTSMNEQFF. The CDR3 region has the DNA TGTGCCATCGGGACTAGTATGAATGAGCAGTTCTTC.

The chain recombines TRBV5-5 with TRBJ1-5; no reliable D call. CDR3 size: 19 residues. Trimming took 4 bases from V and 0 from J, leaving 23 bases between them. CDR1 and CDR2 (germline): SGHKS, YYEKEE (reference sequence). CDR3 sequence (DNA): TGTGCCAGCAGCCCCGCGGGGATACGCGGGGAATATAGCAATCAGCCCCAGCATTTT. This sequence encodes CASSPAGIRGEYSNQPQHF.

The genes are TRBV5-6 and TRBJ2-7; TRBD1 matches 10 bases. The CDR3 runs 16 residues. With V trimmed by 5 bases and J by 0 bases, 8 bases remained unmatched. CDR1 is SGHDT, CDR2 YYEEEE, per germline. The DNA for the CDR3 is TGTGCCAGCAGTTCTGGGACAGGGGTCAGCTCCTACGAGCAGTACTTC. Translating it yields CASSSGTGVSSYEQYF.

This clone appeared a few times. The chain links TRBV7-9 to TRBJ1-5, with unresolved D. The CDR3 covers 12 residues. CDR1 and CDR2 from the germline V gene are SEHNR and FQNEAQ (reference sequence). Trimming took 2 bases from V and 5 from J, leaving 4 bases between them. For the CDR3, the DNA is TGTGCCAGCAGCTTACCCGATCAGCCCCAGCATTTT. Its translation: CASSLPDQPQHF.